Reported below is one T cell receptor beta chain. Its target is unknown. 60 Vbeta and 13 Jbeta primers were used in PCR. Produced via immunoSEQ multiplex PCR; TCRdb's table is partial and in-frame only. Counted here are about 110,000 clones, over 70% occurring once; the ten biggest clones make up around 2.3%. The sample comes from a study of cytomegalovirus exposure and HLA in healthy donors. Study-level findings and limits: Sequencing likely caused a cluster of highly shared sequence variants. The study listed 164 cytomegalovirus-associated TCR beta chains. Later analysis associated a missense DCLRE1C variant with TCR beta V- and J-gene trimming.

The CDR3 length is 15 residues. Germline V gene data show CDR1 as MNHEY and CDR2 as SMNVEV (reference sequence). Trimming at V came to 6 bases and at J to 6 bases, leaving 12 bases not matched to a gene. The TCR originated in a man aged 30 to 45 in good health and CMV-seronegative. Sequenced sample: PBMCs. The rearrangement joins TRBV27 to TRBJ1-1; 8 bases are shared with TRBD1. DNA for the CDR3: TGTGCCAGCAGACTCGACAGGGGCAGGGCGGCTGAAGCTTTCTTT. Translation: CASRLDRGRAAEAFF.